This T cell receptor (beta chain) was sequenced during a study of shared clonotypes between healthy human individuals. The study's findings and limits: Of the naive CD4 clonotypes, around 4.7% were shared across several donors. Represented genetic and exposure-history diversity was restricted by having few donors.

With 0 bases removed from V and 7 bases from J, the gap between germline ends came to 12 bases. The CDR3 is made up of 13 amino acids. Per the germline V gene, CDR1 is GTSNPN and CDR2 is SVGIG (reference sequence). The naive CD8 fraction comprised CD45RO-negative cells positively selected for CCR7 and excluded terminally differentiated effector memory CD45RA+ cells. The method was immunoSEQ multiplex PCR; TCRdb's version includes in-frame clones alone and lacks a portion of them. The table includes more than 2 million clones, just under 95% detected once. Of note for this clone: Antigen: not known.

Material: naive CD8+ T cells from PBMCs. This rearrangement joins TRBV30 to TRBJ1-1; perhaps TRBD1 as D (5 bases). The TCR comes from a man aged 18 to 29 in good health. Some clones in this sample may be carry-over from other donors' samples. CDR3 loop: CAWSVGQGLEAFF. The DNA for the CDR3 is TGTGCCTGGAGTGTAGGGCAGGGCCTTGAAGCTTTCTTT.